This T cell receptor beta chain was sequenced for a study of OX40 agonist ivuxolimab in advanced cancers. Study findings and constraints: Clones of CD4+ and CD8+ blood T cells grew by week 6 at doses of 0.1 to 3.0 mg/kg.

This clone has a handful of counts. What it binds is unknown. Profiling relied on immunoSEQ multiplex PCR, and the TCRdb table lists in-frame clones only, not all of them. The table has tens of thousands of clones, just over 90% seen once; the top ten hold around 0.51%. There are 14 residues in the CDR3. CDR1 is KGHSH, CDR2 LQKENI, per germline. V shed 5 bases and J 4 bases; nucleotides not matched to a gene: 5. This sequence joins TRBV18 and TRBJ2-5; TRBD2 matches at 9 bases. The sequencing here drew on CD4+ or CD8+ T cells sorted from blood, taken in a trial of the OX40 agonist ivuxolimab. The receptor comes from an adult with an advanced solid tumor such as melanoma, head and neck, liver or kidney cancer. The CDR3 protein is CASSAGGLAETQYF. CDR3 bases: TGTGCCAGCTCAGCGGGGGGACTAGCAGAGACCCAGTACTTC.